Reported below is one T cell receptor beta chain. Using unique molecular identifiers, the investigators prepared the TCRbeta library. TCRdb processed the PCR reads anew with MiXCR; each CDR3 protein has one entry. Altogether more than 60,000 distinct CDR3 sequences are present, 5.5% to 7.5% being singletons, with the ten largest covering approximately 2.4%. This entry comes from a study of T-cell reconstitution after alpha-beta-depleted transplantation in children. The CDR3 extends over 13 amino acids. Per germline, CDR1 SGHTA and CDR2 FQGTGA. Germline trimming cut 3 bases from V and 6 bases from J; bases unmatched to any gene: 2.

The source is a human donor who donated a stem cell graft to a child with acute lymphoblastic leukemia. Material: PBMCs from the stem cell graft donor, obtained from the stem cell graft. This sequence joins TRBV7-3 and TRBJ2-1, with TRBD2 identical over 7 bases. The CDR3 bases are TGTGCCAGCAGCTTGTCGGGAGGCAATGAGCAGTTCTTC. Its protein product is CASSLSGGNEQFF.